This T cell receptor beta chain derives from a study of graft-versus-host responses after intestinal transplantation (dated by TCRdb to 2020 to 2022). Study-level background: The transplants that recipients got were multivisceral, liver-intestinal, or isolated intestinal. Every recipient was given anti-thymocyte globulin induction, then maintenance tacrolimus and steroids for two to three years. Bulk TCR-beta CDR3 sequencing was used to track graft-versus-host and host-versus-graft alloreactive T cell clones in the graft, circulation and bone marrow after intestinal transplantation. Alloreactive clones were identified by sequencing pre-transplant mixed lymphocyte reaction products and comparing these products with unstimulated pre-transplant donor and recipient T cells. The cohort enrolled around 23 intestinal transplant recipients including one retransplant, and a few patients lacking pretransplant specimens were excluded. Donor T cell macrochimerism was defined as a peak of at least 4% donor T cells among recipient peripheral blood mononuclear cells. Instead of going to the commercial service, samples from three later patients were sequenced in-house on an Illumina MiSeq and processed with MiXCR.

Library preparation was by the immunoSEQ multiplex PCR assay. In most patients, genomic DNA was isolated using the Qiagen DNeasy Blood and Tissue Kit and sent frozen to Adaptive Biotechnologies for TCR sequencing. For most patients, high-throughput TCR-beta CDR3 sequencing of genomic DNA was performed by Adaptive Biotechnologies. The study's own analysis went as follows. Adaptive's ImmunoSEQ software supplied the TCR sequencing data for around 19 patients, while MiXCR and VDJtools were used to process a few other patients. To correct CD4 versus CD8 sorting errors, any sequence found in both subsets at a frequency ratio below 5:1 was removed. Because the origin of CDR3 nucleotide sequences shared between donor and recipient could not be assigned, those sequences were removed. To count as alloreactive, a clone needed at least 2-fold expansion over unstimulated cells and a minimum CFSE-low frequency of 0.002% (template counts) or 0.001% (read counts). Clones were considered mappable if detected in sequenced pre-transplant spleen, lymph node, or MLR CFSE-low populations of the donor or recipient. The cumulative frequency of alloreactive clones was calculated as a percentage of all sequences, weighted by copy number. TCRdb took this table from immuneACCESS and kept in-frame rearrangements with V and J called. Such tables lack part of the clones; where checked against another copy, unresolved V genes explain under half of the gap, and the rest is unexplained. From that table come the V and J calls and clone size; the DNA was used to work out D and trimming. The sample table holds 100,000 or so clones, of which about 93% were seen once. The top ten constitute 1.5% to 2.5% of the sample.

The CDR3 runs 17 amino acids, cysteine and phenylalanine included. Here the CDR3 DNA is all that survives: 51 bases in frame from base 1. From the germline V gene, CDR1 is SGHNT and CDR2 is YENEEA. Here V drops 5 bases and J drops 0 bases, and the junction holds 9 bases not matched to any gene. This clone was found once. Its antigen is still unknown. No clone much larger than this one lies a single base away; base qualities are absent. Read against the paper, the sample's time point label means: cells obtained before transplantation from donor or recipient. CD3+CD4+ and CD3+CD8+ populations were FACS-sorted from unstimulated pre-transplant donor and recipient cells taken from spleen or lymph nodes. Summary of the overall study and its limitations: In the allografts of patients with donor T cell macrochimerism, GvH to HvG T cell clonal ratios were high. Early after transplant, declines in HvG clones were associated with peak levels of circulating GvH clones. GvH clones were found in recipient bone marrow, and some of the GvH clones appeared earlier in ileal mucosa or blood, which is consistent with an intestinal mucosal origin. Conclusions were limited by the relatively low number and heterogeneity of intestinal transplant patients.

The clonotype was recovered from a human donor who received an intestinal transplant. The receptor chain draws on TRBV11-3 and TRBJ2-3, with TRBD1 matching 9 junction bases. The sample consisted of unstimulated CD8+ T cells sorted from spleen or lymph node cells, taken before intestinal transplant. The CDR3 corresponds to CASSPRGQGASTDTQYF. The base sequence is TGTGCCAGCAGCCCAAGGGGACAGGGCGCTAGCACAGATACGCAGTATTTT.